The 16 T cell receptor beta chains listed next were all sequenced from one sample in a study of T cells in Graves' hyperthyroidism and ophthalmopathy. It was RNA transcripts that yielded the amplified TCR beta CDR3 regions. The HTBI primer set drove a first-round RT-PCR of the TCR CDR3. TCRdb re-analysed the multiplex PCR reads in MiXCR, keeping a single row per CDR3 protein. Here the sample spans about 570,000 distinct CDR3 sequences, around 45% being singletons. The sequencing input was peripheral blood or thyroid tissue (not recorded which). Every receptor here comes from an adult woman with Graves' disease, either hyperthyroidism or ophthalmopathy (not recorded which).

The chain has TRBV15 and TRBJ2-7, with TRBD1 as a possible D gene (7 bases). Germline CDR1 LNHNV, CDR2 YYDKDF (reference sequence). The CDR3 spans 14 residues. V shed 1 base and J shed 3 bases, with 10 bases lying between them. As DNA, the CDR3 is TGTGCCACCAGCAGAGGACAGGGAGGCTACGAGCAGTACTTC. The encoded protein is CATSRGQGGYEQYF.

The chain carries TRBV15 and TRBJ1-1; tentative D call: TRBD1 (5 bases). There are 17 residues in the CDR3. The V gene's germline CDR1 is LNHNV and CDR2 YYDKDF (reference sequence). Trimming removed 0 bases from V and 2 bases from J, with 16 bases in between. This chain's CDR3 is CATSRDTGGTGNTEAFF. The CDR3 DNA reads TGTGCCACCAGCAGAGATACCGGAGGGACTGGAAACACTGAAGCTTTCTTT.

Many counts were recorded for this clonotype. The chain couples TRBV2 to TRBJ2-7, with D maybe TRBD1 (5 bases). The germline CDR1 and CDR2 sequences are SNHLY and FYNNEI. The ends were cut back, 5 bases at V and 0 bases at J, with 11 bases in the middle. The CDR3 consists of 14 residues. The CDR3 DNA is TGTGCCAGCAGTAAAATCAGGGACTCCTACGAGCAGTACTTC. As protein: CASSKIRDSYEQYF.

At least ten counts were recorded for this clonotype. The chain employs TRBV4-1 and TRBJ2-7; TRBD2 agrees at 14 bases. V trimming: 4 bases; J trimming: 4 bases; junction bases outside the gene matches: 6. In germline, CDR1 is MGHRA, CDR2 YSYEKL. CDR3 length: 16 amino acids. CDR3 region: CASSPGTSGSGYEQYF. For the CDR3, the DNA is TGCGCCAGCAGCCCTGGGACTAGCGGGAGTGGGTACGAGCAGTACTTC.

This clonotype was recorded at least ten times. The chain combines TRBV11-2 with TRBJ2-6; D may be TRBD1 (5 bases). CDR3 length: 18 residues. Germline CDR1 and CDR2: SGHAT and FQNNGV. V was trimmed by 5 bases and J by 0 bases, leaving 17 bases between them. CDR3 nucleotide sequence: TGTGCCAGCAGCGACAGACTGACACCGAGCTCTGGGGCCAACGTCCTGACTTTC. Its protein product is CASSDRLTPSSGANVLTF.

This clonotype appeared many times. The J gene is TRBJ1-3, the V gene TRBV6-5, with D possibly TRBD1 on 5 matching bases. CDR3 length equals 16 residues. V shed 2 bases and J shed 0 bases, with 11 bases lying between them. Germline CDR1 is MNHEY and CDR2 is SVGAGI. CDR3 protein: CASSYTRDHSGNTIYF. CDR3 in DNA: TGTGCCAGCAGTTACACAAGGGACCACTCTGGAAACACCATATATTTT.

V usage is TRBV7-8 and J usage is TRBJ2-2, with D possibly being TRBD1 (6 bases). CDR3 length: 14 amino acids. Trimming pared 4 bases from V and 4 bases from J, leaving 10 bases between. Germline V CDR1 and CDR2: SGHVS, FQNEAQ. This CDR3 reads CASSWGPVTGELFF. CDR3 nucleotides: TGTGCCAGCAGCTGGGGGCCCGTCACCGGGGAGCTGTTTTTT.

This sequence joins TRBV24-1 and TRBJ1-2; D is possibly TRBD1 (6 bases). V lost 7 bases to trimming and J lost 5 bases, with 16 bases between them. The CDR3 consists of 14 residues. Germline CDR1 and CDR2: KGHDR and SFDVKD. The CDR3 DNA reads as TGTGCCACCAGGGGATACAGGGACACTTATGGCTACACCTTC. This codes for CATRGYRDTYGYTF.

This clonotype was counted at least ten times. The CDR3 loop is CASSFRRAGQPQHF. Here the CDR3 DNA reads TGTGCCAGCAGTTTCAGGAGGGCTGGCCAGCCCCAGCATTTT. The chain joins TRBV12-3 or TRBV12-4 to TRBJ1-5; no definite D call. The CDR3 length is 14 residues. Trimming shortened V by 3 bases and J by 7 bases, and 13 bases separated the two germline ends.

This clonotype has ten or more counts. This rearrangement joins TRBV7-2 to TRBJ1-5; 7 bases fit TRBD1. Looked up from germline, CDR1 is SGHTA and CDR2 is FQGNSA. The V gene end was trimmed by 5 bases and the J gene end by 6 bases; junction bases not matched to a gene: 4. The CDR3 extends over 13 amino acids. The CDR3 DNA is TGTGCCAGCAGCGCGGACAGGACTCAGCCCCAGCATTTT. This translates into CASSADRTQPQHF.

A few counts support this clonotype. The chain links TRBV24-1 to TRBJ2-3, with TRBD2 matching 9 bases. J was trimmed by 4 bases and V by 7 bases; bases with no gene match: 8. Germline V gene lookup returns CDR1 KGHDR and CDR2 SFDVKD. This CDR3 has 15 amino acids. The CDR3 region is CATRLGTSISDTQYF. The DNA of the CDR3 is TGTGCCACCAGGCTAGGGACTAGCATTTCAGATACGCAGTATTTT.

This clonotype came up a few times. This chain joins TRBV29-1 and TRBJ2-7, with 9 bases matching TRBD1. The V and J ends lost 4 bases and 4 bases, in that order; junction bases with no gene match: 5. There are 13 residues in the CDR3. From germline, CDR1 is SQVTM and CDR2 ANQGSEA. The CDR3 DNA reads TGCAGCGTTGTGGGACAGGGAGGATACGAGCAGTACTTC. This sequence encodes CSVVGQGGYEQYF.

The V gene is TRBV5-1, the J gene TRBJ2-7; 8 bases align to TRBD1. CDR1 and CDR2 from the germline V gene are SGHRS and YFSETQ. V lost 4 bases and J lost 4; bases outside the gene matches: 7. The CDR3 has 14 amino acids. CDR3 in DNA: TGCGCCAGCAGCGAATGGACAGGGATTTACGAGCAGTACTTC. Protein product: CASSEWTGIYEQYF.

This chain links TRBV11-2 with TRBJ2-7; 11 bases map to TRBD2. The germline CDR1 and CDR2 sequences are SGHAT and FQNNGV. This CDR3 contains 14 residues. The V and J ends lost 5 bases and 7 bases, in that order; junction bases with no gene match: 7. CDR3 sequence (DNA): TGTGCCAGCAGCCAACTAGCGGGAGTGGGGGAGCAGTACTTC. Translated: CASSQLAGVGEQYF.

This CDR3 is CAISATQGPINTEAFF. The DNA of the CDR3 is TGTGCCATCAGTGCTACACAGGGACCGATAAACACTGAAGCTTTCTTT. The gene calls are TRBV10-3 and TRBJ1-1; tentatively, D is TRBD1 (6 bases). This CDR3 comprises 16 residues. V was shortened by 4 bases and J by 2 bases, with 17 bases between the two germline ends. The germline V gene encodes CDR1 ENHRY and CDR2 SYGVKD.

The sample holds many counts of this clonotype. A junction boundary mismatches the germline segment, possibly from a read error. This chain's CDR3 is CASQATTQEPQEAQYF. CDR3 DNA sequence: TGTGCCAGCCAGGCTACCACACAGGAACCCCAAGAGGCCCAGTACTTC. V and J are TRBV10-3 and TRBJ2-5, with a weak D call TRBD1 (5 bases). Germline V lookup: CDR1 ENHRY, CDR2 SYGVKD. This CDR3 is built from 16 residues.